This TCR beta chain was sequenced in a study of T cell repertoires in cytomegalovirus infection. Overall study context: Shared public TCR beta signatures pointed to both CMV infection and a matching HLA type.

The study's findings and limits: Using cumulative public TCR beta family frequency, the authors identified those who carried CMV together with the relevant HLA. Ex vivo responses were dominated by HLA-C-restricted CMV-specific TCR beta clonotypes.

From the reads, TCRdb called clonotypes with MiXCR, one entry per CDR3 protein. The sample comprises some 680,000 distinct CDR3 sequences, about 40% of which are singletons, and roughly 2.9% rests with the top ten. Comment on this clonotype: Its antigen remains unidentified.

The receptor's source is a human donor in good health (CMV status not recorded). Some clones in this sample may be carry-over from other donors' samples. The sample taken for sequencing was PBMCs.

CDR3 loop: CSARGSGRYEQYF. The CDR3 DNA is TGCAGTGCTAGAGGTAGCGGGCGCTACGAGCAGTACTTC. The chain couples TRBV20-1 to TRBJ2-7; 7 positions match TRBD2. The CDR3 is 13 amino acids. CDR1 is DFQATT, CDR2 SNEGSKA, per germline (reference sequence). With V trimmed by 1 base and J by 3 bases, 3 bases remained unmatched.